These 29 T cell receptor beta chains were all obtained from the same sample, sequenced in a study of early T cells in non-severe SARS-CoV-2 infection. From the 5' RACE reads, TCRdb called clonotypes with MiXCR, one entry per CDR3 protein. This table has more than 55,000 distinct CDR3 sequences, about 4.9% appearing once. This sample comprised whole blood, obtained at baseline. The source is an adult who was a healthcare worker with PCR-confirmed SARS-CoV-2 infection or an uninfected control (not recorded which). The donor label of this sample is uncertain.

The V gene is TRBV7-2, the J gene TRBJ2-2, with D perhaps TRBD2 (7 bases). V lost 6 bases and J lost 5, with 22 bases in between. This CDR3 contains 17 residues. Germline V gene sequence: CDR1 SGHTA, CDR2 FQGNSA. The CDR3 sequence: CASSPRVWRGPTGELFF. For the CDR3, the DNA is TGTGCCAGCAGTCCCCGGGTGTGGCGGGGGCCAACCGGGGAGCTGTTTTTT.

The table lists this clonotype with many counts. Here the CDR3 reads CSAHDSLGDEQFF. CDR3 nucleotide sequence: TGCAGTGCTCATGACTCACTAGGGGATGAGCAGTTCTTC. This chain links TRBV20-1 with TRBJ2-1, with D perhaps matching TRBD1 or TRBD2 (5 bases each). Trimming cost V 5 bases and J 8 bases, with 16 bases left between them. The germline CDR1 and CDR2 sequences are DFQATT and SNEGSKA (reference sequence). The CDR3 loop spans 13 amino acids.

The sample holds a few counts of this clonotype. This sequence joins TRBV6-6 and TRBJ2-2; TRBD1 aligns across 7 bases. Germline CDR1 and CDR2: MNHNY and SVGAGI (reference sequence). Trimming took 6 bases from V and 1 from J; bases not matched to a gene: 5. The CDR3 has 15 residues. The CDR3 spells CASRRTGVNTGELFF. DNA of the CDR3: TGTGCCAGCAGGCGGACAGGAGTGAACACCGGGGAGCTGTTTTTT.

In this sample, this clonotype turned up a few times. The chain links TRBV20-1 to TRBJ2-7; no reliable D call. The CDR3 is made up of 15 amino acids. V was pared by 0 bases and J by 0 bases, with 12 bases between. The germline V gene has CDR1 DFQATT and CDR2 SNEGSKA (reference sequence). The CDR3 region has the DNA TGCAGTGCTAGAGATATGGCCAGAGCCTCCTACGAGCAGTACTTC. This encodes CSARDMARASYEQYF.

This rearrangement joins TRBV24-1 to TRBJ2-7, with a tentative D call TRBD1 (5 bases). Trimming stripped 3 bases from V and 3 bases from J, with 8 bases between. Germline CDR1 reads KGHDR; CDR2 reads SFDVKD. The CDR3 sequence is 13 residues long. The CDR3 DNA reads as TGTGCCACCAGTGATGGGGCATTCTACGAGCAGTACTTC. Protein: CATSDGAFYEQYF.

This clonotype has ten or more counts. J is TRBJ2-1 and V is TRBV20-1; 10 bases fit TRBD2. The CDR3 runs to 17 residues. Per germline, CDR1 DFQATT and CDR2 SNEGSKA (reference sequence). After removal of 6 bases from V and 3 bases from J, the junction contained 14 bases not matched to a gene. In DNA form, the CDR3 reads TGCAGTGCGAGCCCTAGCGGGGGCTCCTCCTACTACAATGAGCAGTTCTTC. It codes for CSASPSGGSSYYNEQFF.

The sample holds a few counts of this clonotype. The V call is TRBV11-2, the J call TRBJ2-1, with D tentatively TRBD2 (5 bases). The CDR3 contains 15 residues. The V and J ends lost 5 bases and 5 bases respectively, with 16 bases between them. Germline values: CDR1 SGHAT, CDR2 FQNNGV. CDR3 bases: TGTGCCAGCAGCCGTAGGACTTTGACTAACAATGAGCAGTTCTTC. This codes for CASSRRTLTNNEQFF. Full variable domain (rest looked up from reference TRBV11-2 and TRBJ2-1): EAGVAQSPRYKIIEKRQSVAFWCNPISGHATLYWYQQILGQGPKLLIQFQNNGVVDDSQLPKDRFSAERLKGVDSTLKIQPAKLEDSAVYLCASSRRTLTNNEQFFGPGTRLTVL.

This clonotype was picked up many times. This sequence joins TRBV6-5 and TRBJ1-6; 12 bases line up with TRBD1. The CDR3 length is 20 residues. Germline V lookup: CDR1 MNHEY, CDR2 SVGAGI. Trimming at V came to 0 bases and at J to 0 bases, leaving 6 bases not matched to a gene. As DNA, the CDR3 is TGTGCCAGCAGTTACTCGATGGGACAGGGGGCGAGCTCCTATAATTCACCCCTCCACTTT. Encoded protein: CASSYSMGQGASSYNSPLHF.

The CDR3: CASSPGGGRNEQFF. The CDR3 region has the DNA TGTGCCAGCAGCCCTGGGGGGGGGCGTAATGAGCAGTTCTTC. The chain couples TRBV11-3 to TRBJ2-1; possible D gene TRBD2, 7 bases. From germline, CDR1 is SGHNT and CDR2 YENEEA. Trimming removed 5 bases at V and 7 bases at J, with 15 bases between. The CDR3 length is 14 residues.

Ten or more counts support this clonotype. This chain uses TRBV29-1 with TRBJ1-6; D ambiguous. The V gene lost 0 bases and the J gene lost 7 bases, with 10 bases spanning the gap. Germline-derived CDR1 and CDR2 are SQVTM and ANQGSEA. The CDR3 length is 14 residues. The CDR3 is CSVEEITPNSPLHF. CDR3 in DNA: TGCAGCGTTGAAGAAATCACCCCCAATTCACCCCTCCACTTT.

The V call is TRBV15, the J call TRBJ1-1; D not certain. Germline CDR1 is LNHNV and CDR2 is YYDKDF (reference sequence). This CDR3 contains 14 residues. Trimming left V 0 bases short and J 1 base short, with 6 bases between. The CDR3, as DNA: TGTGCCACCAGCAGAGATCGGAGGAACACTGAAGCTTTCTTT. Translated, it gives CATSRDRRNTEAFF.

CDR3 DNA: TGTGCCAGCAGTATAGACAGGGATGACACTGAAGCTTTCTTT. Its translation: CASSIDRDDTEAFF. This sequence joins TRBV6-5 and TRBJ1-1; 7 nucleotides align to TRBD1. The CDR3 sequence is 14 residues long. V lost 5 bases and J lost 3; bases outside the gene matches: 6. CDR1 is MNHEY and CDR2 is SVGAGI in the germline V gene.

This clonotype was recorded at least ten times. This chain links TRBV11-2 with TRBJ2-3; 8 nucleotides align to TRBD2. This CDR3 has 16 amino acids. V was clipped by 5 bases and J by 0 bases; unmatched bases: 7. Looked up from germline, CDR1 is SGHAT and CDR2 is FQNNGV. The CDR3 sequence: CASSNRGGSSTDTQYF. The CDR3 DNA reads TGTGCCAGCAGCAATCGCGGGGGGTCAAGCACAGATACGCAGTATTTT.

This clonotype was seen repeatedly, ten times or more. This chain uses TRBV12-5 with TRBJ1-5; weak D call: TRBD1 (6 bases). The V gene's germline CDR1 is LGHNT and CDR2 FRNRAP. V was cut by 9 bases and J by 4 bases, with 13 bases left in between. This CDR3 has 13 residues. The CDR3 nucleotides are TGTGCTAGCCAGGGGTGGACAAATCAGCCCCAGCATTTT. It translates to CASQGWTNQPQHF.

Many counts were recorded for this clonotype. CDR3 nucleotide sequence: TGTGCCAGCAGCTTGGGGGACAGGAACTATGGCTACACCTTC. It specifies CASSLGDRNYGYTF. The chain has TRBV5-4 and TRBJ1-2, with TRBD1 identical over 8 bases. V shed 0 bases, J shed 2 bases, and the junction held 0 bases outside the gene matches. The CDR3 consists of 14 residues. Germline V gives CDR1 SGHNT, CDR2 YYREEE (reference sequence).

This clonotype showed up just a few times. The chain uses TRBV12-3 or TRBV12-4 and TRBJ1-4; D may be TRBD1 (5 bases). V gave up 3 bases and J gave up 5 bases, with 13 bases separating them. This CDR3 is built from 15 residues. Written as DNA, the CDR3 is TGTGCCAGCAGTTTCGGAGGGGCCATCAATGAAAAACTGTTTTTT. It codes for CASSFGGAINEKLFF.

This clonotype was seen ten or more times. This rearrangement joins TRBV11-2 to TRBJ2-3; perhaps TRBD1 as D (6 bases). Germline CDR1 reads SGHAT; CDR2 reads FQNNGV. The CDR3 spans 15 residues. The germline V and J ends were trimmed by 5 bases and 4 bases, with 16 bases remaining between them. CDR3 region: CASSRPQGSADTQYF. DNA for the CDR3: TGTGCCAGCAGCAGGCCACAGGGTAGCGCAGATACGCAGTATTTT.

The rearrangement links TRBV19 to TRBJ2-5, with 13 bases matching TRBD2. Trimming cost V 9 bases and J 5 bases; bases outside gene matches: 9. This CDR3 region has 15 residues. Per germline, CDR1 LNHDA and CDR2 SQIVND (reference sequence). CDR3 loop: CASNPTTSGGETQYF. The CDR3 DNA reads TGTGCCAGCAACCCGACGACTAGCGGGGGGGAGACCCAGTACTTC.

At least ten counts were recorded for this clonotype. V gene TRBV7-2 combines with J gene TRBJ1-1, with D perhaps matching TRBD1 (6 bases). V lost 1 base and J lost 0, with 9 bases in between. Per the germline V gene, CDR1 is SGHTA and CDR2 is FQGNSA. The CDR3 consists of 15 residues. For the CDR3, the DNA is TGTGCCAGCAGCTTAGGATGGGGGCTGAACACTGAAGCTTTCTTT. The encoded protein is CASSLGWGLNTEAFF.

This clonotype was detected ten times or more. V and J are TRBV5-1 and TRBJ1-2; D gene ambiguous. Trimming shortened V by 5 bases and J by 4 bases, and 12 bases separated the two germline ends. Per germline, CDR1 SGHRS and CDR2 YFSETQ. The CDR3 runs to 13 residues. This chain's CDR3 is CASSAGTLYGYTF. The CDR3 DNA follows: TGCGCCAGCAGTGCAGGAACCCTCTATGGCTACACCTTC.

The gene calls are TRBV28 and TRBJ2-5; D assignment may be TRBD1 or TRBD2 (5 bases each). The CDR3 extends over 14 amino acids. Germline V lookup: CDR1 MDHEN, CDR2 SYDVKM. V was cut by 9 bases and J by 5 bases, with 19 bases left in between. CDR3 DNA sequence: TGTGCCAGTCGGGGCCCACGGCCGGAGGAGACCCAGTACTTC. This sequence encodes CASRGPRPEETQYF.

This clonotype was counted many times. The rearrangement joins TRBV10-3 to TRBJ1-2, with TRBD1 matching over 9 bases. V dropped 0 bases and J dropped 5; count of bases not matched to a gene: 10. The V gene's germline CDR1 is ENHRY and CDR2 SYGVKD. CDR3 size: 17 residues. CDR3 DNA sequence: TGTGCCATCAGTGAGTCCCGGAGAACAGGGGGCCTGTATGGCTACACCTTC. Encoded protein: CAISESRRTGGLYGYTF.

Many counts were recorded for this clonotype. The chain combines TRBV12-3 or TRBV12-4 with TRBJ2-1; D unclear. The ends were cut back, 8 bases at V and 7 bases at J, with 21 bases in the middle. The length of the CDR3 is 15 residues. As DNA, the CDR3 is TGTGCCAGCCAACTCCAGCGTCTCTTGGGAAATGAGCAGTTCTTC. Translating gives CASQLQRLLGNEQFF.

The V and J genes are TRBV3-1 and TRBJ1-4; D unresolved. V was clipped by 1 base and J by 0 bases, with 9 bases between them. In germline, CDR1 is LGHDT, CDR2 YNNKEL (reference sequence). This CDR3 is 16 amino acids long. The CDR3 nucleotides read TGTGCCAGCAGCCAAGGAGTGACTGCAACTAATGAAAAACTGTTTTTT. Translated: CASSQGVTATNEKLFF. The full variable domain, its missing parts supplied by reference TRBV3-1 and TRBJ1-4, is DTAVSQTPKYLVTQMGNDKSIKCEQNLGHDTMYWYKQDSKKFLKIMFSYNNKELIINETVPNRFSPKSPDKAHLNLHINSLELGDSAVYFCASSQGVTATNEKLFFGSGTQLSVL.

About this clonotype itself: This may stem from a read error, because a much larger clone lies one nucleotide away. The V gene is TRBV6-2 or TRBV6-3, the J gene TRBJ1-1; D remains ambiguous. This CDR3 has 14 amino acids. Trimming stripped 0 bases from V and 4 bases from J, with 9 bases between. CDR1 MNHEY and CDR2 SVGEGT come from the germline V gene. The CDR3 nucleotides are TGTGCCAGCAGTTACTCTTGGTTACTCACTGAAGCTTTCTTT. Protein product: CASSYSWLLTEAFF.

The J gene is TRBJ1-6, the V gene TRBV12-3 or TRBV12-4; TRBD1 matches at 7 bases. V shed 0 bases, J shed 8 bases, and the junction held 4 bases outside the gene matches. The CDR3 runs 15 residues. As DNA, the CDR3 is TGTGCCAGCAGTTTAGCGCCCACAGGGGATTCACCCCTCCACTTT. Translating gives CASSLAPTGDSPLHF.

There are many counts of this clonotype. The chain carries TRBV12-3 or TRBV12-4 and TRBJ2-3; no clear D gene. V lost 1 base and J lost 0, with 8 bases in between. CDR3 length equals 15 residues. The CDR3 reads CASSLEARSTDTQYF. For the CDR3, the DNA is TGTGCCAGCAGTTTAGAAGCTAGAAGCACAGATACGCAGTATTTT.

This clonotype was counted ten times or more. The J gene is TRBJ2-3, the V gene TRBV7-2; a possible D gene is TRBD1 (8 bases). V was pared by 5 bases and J by 6 bases, with 15 bases between. Germline lookup yields CDR1 SGHTA and CDR2 FQGNSA. The CDR3 contains 14 residues. The CDR3 DNA reads as TGTGCCAGCAGCACAGGGGGGGGCGTCGATACGCAGTATTTT. Residues: CASSTGGGVDTQYF. Using reference TRBV7-2 and TRBJ2-3 for the parts outside the CDR3, the full variable domain is GAGVSQSPSNKVTEKGKDVELRCDPISGHTALYWYRQSLGQGLEFLIYFQGNSAPDKSGLPSDRFSAERTGGSVSTLTIQRTQQEDSAVYLCASSTGGGVDTQYFGPGTRLTVL.

The sample holds many counts of this clonotype. This chain connects TRBV6-5 to TRBJ1-6; 8 bases agree with TRBD1. Unmatched junction bases numbered 9, after V lost 1 base and J lost 10 bases. The CDR3 sequence is 16 residues long. Per germline, CDR1 MNHEY and CDR2 SVGAGI. CDR3 loop: CASSYFGDRLGSPLHF. DNA for the CDR3: TGTGCCAGCAGTTACTTCGGGGACAGGTTAGGATCACCCCTCCACTTT.